These T cell receptor beta chains were read from a single sample in a study of post-analysis software for immune sequencing data. TCRdb ran MiXCR on the PCR reads and lists one entry per CDR3 protein. Here the sample spans almost 700,000 distinct CDR3 sequences, around 60% being singletons. Sequences were obtained from blood. Receptors were obtained from a girl aged 2 to 9 with multiple sclerosis. Each CDR3 is given with its conserved first and last residue. Fields, in order: V gene, J gene, D gene, clone size, CDR3 DNA, CDR3 protein. D genes are given only for firm matches. Expanded clones are given a class, and other clones once, few, many or no size at all.

TRBV3-1	TRBJ1-2	NA	NA	TGTGCCAGCGGGATGGCGGGACGAATATACCGAGATGGCTACACCTTC	CASGMAGRIYRDGYTF
TRBV6-5	TRBJ2-6	NA	NA	TGTGCCAGCAGTTACAGGATAAGGGAGCCCCCTTCTGGGGCCAACGTCCTGACTTTC	CASSYRIREPPSGANVLTF
TRBV5-4	TRBJ2-1	NA	NA	TGTGCCAGCAGCTCGAGGCTCACAGGGAGGATTTACAATGAGCAGTTCTTC	CASSSRLTGRIYNEQFF
TRBV7-9	TRBJ1-1	TRBD1	NA	TGTGCCAGCAGCCGAGGACAGGGGGCGCTTCCTTTCTTT	CASSRGQGALPFF
TRBV29-1	TRBJ2-3	TRBD2	NA	TGCAGCGTTGACGGGAGGGCCTTCACAGATACGCAGTATTTT	CSVDGRAFTDTQYF
TRBV13	TRBJ2-1	NA	NA	TGTGCCAGCAGCTTACCCGAGACAGGATCCTACAATGAGCAGTTCTTC	CASSLPETGSYNEQFF
TRBV12-3/TRBV12-4	TRBJ1-1	NA	NA	TGTGCCAGCAGTTTGGGTCCCTCCACTGAAGCTTTCTTT	CASSLGPSTEAFF
TRBV7-2	TRBJ2-1	NA	NA	TGTGCCAGCAGCCAGACCAGACAAGGGGAGCAGTTCTTC	CASSQTRQGEQFF
TRBV6-1	TRBJ2-3	NA	few	TGTGCCAGCAGTGAACCACCGGGGAGCTTCCCCACAGATACGCAGTATTTT	CASSEPPGSFPTDTQYF
TRBV6-5	TRBJ1-2	NA	NA	TGTGCCAGCAGGCCGGGACGGTTGTTTCACGGCTACACCTTC	CASRPGRLFHGYTF
TRBV12-3/TRBV12-4	TRBJ2-1	TRBD2	many	TGTGCCAGCAGTCCCCTAGCGGGAGGGAATGAGCAGTTCTTC	CASSPLAGGNEQFF
TRBV15	TRBJ2-1	NA	NA	TGTGTCACCGGTCTCAATGAGCAGTTCTTC	CVTGLNEQFF
TRBV12-3/TRBV12-4	TRBJ2-5	NA	NA	TGTGCCAGCAGTTTAGGGCAAAAGCGGTTAAGCCGGGGGCCACAAGAGACCCAGTACTTC	CASSLGQKRLSRGPQETQYF
TRBV5-1	TRBJ2-1	NA	few	TGCGCCAGCGAACTTGGACAGCAGAAGTTCTTC	CASELGQQKFF
TRBV5-1	TRBJ2-5	NA	NA	TGCGCCAGCAGCGACCGACTAGTCCAAGAGACCCAGTACTTT	CASSDRLVQETQYF
TRBV6-5	TRBJ2-1	NA	NA	TGTGCCAGCAGTTACTCGACTCTGTACAATGAGCAGTTCTTC	CASSYSTLYNEQFF
TRBV20-1	TRBJ2-3	NA	NA	TGCAGTGCTAGAGATACCAGGGGAACAGATACGCAGTATTTT	CSARDTRGTDTQYF
TRBV10-3	TRBJ1-1	NA	few	TGTGCCATCAGTGGACAGTTGAACACTGAAGCTTTCTTT	CAISGQLNTEAFF
TRBV5-1	TRBJ2-3	NA	few	TGCGCCAGCAGCTTGCTGTCGGGGCTCGAGGCAGATACGCAGTATTTT	CASSLLSGLEADTQYF
TRBV6-5	TRBJ1-2	NA	NA	TGTGCCAGCAGTTACTCACACGAGAGTGGGCCACTTGACTATGGCTACACCTTC	CASSYSHESGPLDYGYTF
TRBV2	TRBJ1-2	NA	many	TGTGCCAGCAGTGACGGGGCTAACTATGGCTACACCTTC	CASSDGANYGYTF
TRBV9	TRBJ2-7	NA	NA	TGTGCCAGCAGCCCGGGGCTCACCACTGCCCCTTCCTACGAGCAGTACTTC	CASSPGLTTAPSYEQYF
TRBV28	TRBJ2-3	NA	NA	TGTGCCAGCAGTACCGGGGGGCGCCTCACAGATACGCAGTATTTT	CASSTGGRLTDTQYF
TRBV20-1	TRBJ2-1	NA	NA	TGCAGTGCTAGACCCCCTGTTGGCGGGTGGAATGAGCAGTTCTTC	CSARPPVGGWNEQFF
TRBV9	TRBJ1-2	NA	NA	TGTGCCAGCAGCGTAACTCGAGACCTTTTCAAAGGCTACACCTTC	CASSVTRDLFKGYTF
TRBV11-2	TRBJ2-1	TRBD2	NA	TGTGCCAGCAGCTATCCCCACGGAGCGGGAGGGCCGGGGGAGCAGTTCTTC	CASSYPHGAGGPGEQFF
TRBV11-2	TRBJ2-1	NA	NA	TGTGCCAGCAGCTCCCGAGGGACAAACAATGAGCAGTTCTTC	CASSSRGTNNEQFF
TRBV11-2	TRBJ2-3	NA	NA	TGTGCCAGCAGCTTAAGGGGCGGGATGAACCAATTGGCGCAGTATTTT	CASSLRGGMNQLAQYF
TRBV4-3	TRBJ2-1	TRBD2	NA	TGCGCCAGCAGCCAAGATCTACGAGCGGGGGTAAATGAGCAGTTCTTC	CASSQDLRAGVNEQFF
TRBV3-1	TRBJ2-1	TRBD2	NA	TGTGCCAGCAGCCACGAACGAGCGGGATCCGGTGAGCAGTTCTTC	CASSHERAGSGEQFF
TRBV29-1	TRBJ2-1	NA	NA	TGCAGCATTGGGCGCAGTTCCTCCTACAATGAGCAGTTCTTC	CSIGRSSSYNEQFF
TRBV5-1	TRBJ2-1	TRBD1	NA	TGCGCCAGCAGCTTGGAGGGGGCCAACTACAATGAGCAGTTCTTC	CASSLEGANYNEQFF
TRBV9	TRBJ2-1	TRBD2	NA	TGTGCCAGCAGCGCTCTAGCGGGAGCCAATGAGCAGTTCTTC	CASSALAGANEQFF
TRBV10-3	TRBJ2-7	TRBD1	few	TGTGCCATCAGTGAGTCCACGGACAGGGCCTACGAGCAGTACTTC	CAISESTDRAYEQYF
TRBV12-3/TRBV12-4	TRBJ1-2	NA	NA	TGTGCCAGCAGCCGGACATCCCTGGGCGGTGGCTACACCTTC	CASSRTSLGGGYTF
TRBV6-5	TRBJ2-7	NA	few	TGTGCCAGCCGGGAGACAGAAGAATACGAGCAGTACTTC	CASRETEEYEQYF
TRBV20-1	TRBJ2-5	TRBD2	few	TGCAGTGCCGACCTCCGTTTCGGGAGGGATACGGAGACCCAGTACTTC	CSADLRFGRDTETQYF
TRBV6-1	TRBJ1-5	NA	few	TGTGCCAGCAGTGAATTTCACAGCGCGCCCCAGCATTTT	CASSEFHSAPQHF
TRBV20-1	TRBJ2-1	NA	NA	TGCAGTGCTAGAGTAGCGTACAGCTCCTACAATGAGCAGTTCTTC	CSARVAYSSYNEQFF
TRBV5-5	TRBJ2-1	NA	NA	TGTGCCAGCATCAGGGAGCCCCTGTATACGAATGAGCAGTTCTTC	CASIREPLYTNEQFF
TRBV29-1	TRBJ2-3	TRBD2	NA	TGCAGCGTTGTAACAGCGGGGGGTTCGCAGTATTTT	CSVVTAGGSQYF
TRBV12-3/TRBV12-4	TRBJ1-2	NA	NA	TGTGCCAGCAGTTTAGGTCGAAGAGGGGCGACGACAGGCTACACCTTC	CASSLGRRGATTGYTF
TRBV29-1	TRBJ2-7	NA	few	TGCAGCATTACACAGGGTCTGCGGTACGAGCAGTACTTC	CSITQGLRYEQYF
TRBV7-3	TRBJ2-3	TRBD1	NA	TGTGCCAGCAGCTTATCGGACAGGGTTCTCGCAGATACGCAGTATTTT	CASSLSDRVLADTQYF
TRBV9	TRBJ2-1	NA	NA	TGTGCCAGCAGCGTAACGACCACAGGGACCTACAATGAGCAGTTCTTC	CASSVTTTGTYNEQFF
TRBV20-1	TRBJ1-2	NA	few	TGCAGTGCACTCTCTACAGAGACCTCCTATGGCTACACCTTC	CSALSTETSYGYTF
TRBV7-8	TRBJ2-1	TRBD2	NA	TGTGCCAGCAGCGGGGCTGCCGGGACTAGCGGGAGGGCGTCGGATGAGCAGTTCTTC	CASSGAAGTSGRASDEQFF
TRBV3-1	TRBJ1-2	TRBD1	NA	TGTGCCAGCAGCCAGTCGACAGGGATGAGCGGCTACACCTTC	CASSQSTGMSGYTF
TRBV6-1	TRBJ2-1	NA	NA	TGTGCCAGCAGTGCTGGACCATCCTACAATGAGCAGTTCTTC	CASSAGPSYNEQFF
TRBV12-3/TRBV12-4	TRBJ2-7	NA	NA	TGTGCCAGCAGTCTCGGGACGGGGAAAGACGAGCAGTACTTC	CASSLGTGKDEQYF
TRBV15	TRBJ2-1	NA	NA	TGTGCCACCAGCGGCTATAAGGGCGGGGTTGAGCAGTTCTTC	CATSGYKGGVEQFF
TRBV6-5	TRBJ1-2	TRBD1	NA	TGTGCCAGCAGTCCCATTGGGACAGTTAACTATGGCTACACCTTC	CASSPIGTVNYGYTF
TRBV12-3/TRBV12-4	TRBJ2-6	TRBD1	few	TGTGCCAGCAGTTTGAGACAGGGGGCCTCTGGGGCCAACGTCCTGACTTTC	CASSLRQGASGANVLTF
TRBV6-1	TRBJ2-7	NA	NA	TGTGCCAGCAGCTTGACAGGAACCCCCTCCTACGAGCAGTACTTC	CASSLTGTPSYEQYF
TRBV20-1	TRBJ2-5	NA	NA	TGCAGTGCTAGGGACCCTGTGGTCCAAGAGACCCAGTACTTC	CSARDPVVQETQYF
TRBV5-1	TRBJ1-6	NA	NA	TGCGCCAGCAGACAAGCTACTGCGGATAATTCACCCCTCCACTTT	CASRQATADNSPLHF
TRBV12-3/TRBV12-4	TRBJ2-5	NA	NA	TGTGCCGGCGGATATGGCGGGGAAATGGAGACCCAGTACTTC	CAGGYGGEMETQYF
TRBV12-3/TRBV12-4	TRBJ1-5	NA	NA	TGTGCCAGCAGTTTACTGAATCAGCCCCAGCATTTT	CASSLLNQPQHF
TRBV2	TRBJ1-6	NA	few	TGTGCCAGCAGTGAAAGTAGGGGCGAGTCACCCCCCCACTTT	CASSESRGESPPHF
TRBV29-1	TRBJ1-4	NA	NA	TGCAGCGCTCTATCGACGGGGGAACGGGAAAAACTGTTTTTT	CSALSTGEREKLFF